This T cell receptor (beta chain) derives from a study of technical replicates of blood from several donors. Generated by immunoSEQ multiplex PCR, the TCRdb table keeps only in-frame clones and is missing some. The sample includes fewer than 45,000 clones, 95% to 97% of them seen just once. The V gene's germline CDR1 is MGHRA and CDR2 YSYEKL. This CDR3 is 15 amino acids long. V lost 5 bases and J 1 base, leaving 14 bases between the germline ends. This chain joins TRBV4-1 and TRBJ1-1; D may be TRBD1 (6 bases). The sequence came from a human donor in good health. The sequenced material came from T cells isolated from PBMCs. CDR3 sequence (DNA): TGCGCCAGCAGCACCCCGGACAGACCGAACACTGAAGCTTTCTTT. Translated: CASSTPDRPNTEAFF.